By sample share, the clone carrying this TCR beta chain is medium-sized (0.01 to 0.1%). Its antigen is not known. Without any cell sorting, about 20-32 mg of bulk tissue yielded co-extracted RNA and DNA. Patients underwent resection of primary liver carcinoma. Constant-region priming of 500 to 550 ng total RNA yielded TCR beta cDNA. Library construction for TCR beta comprised three nested multiplex PCR rounds performed with slightly modified ARM-PCR. The first two PCR rounds, roughly 9 cycles each, used TRBV1-TRBV30 forward primers and a C-beta reverse primer. TCRdb re-derived calls from the multiplex PCR reads in MiXCR, one entry per CDR3 protein. The table has more than 70,000 distinct CDR3 sequences, roughly 72% seen once. This sample stems from a study of tumor-infiltrating lymphocytes in primary liver carcinoma. At the level of the study: The patient group consisted of men and women aged 30 to 69 years. The study obtained roughly 3.5 to 7.13 million productive TCRbeta reads per sample, similar across tissue types. General study points: Tumor top-250-clone fractions significantly exceeded those of blood (p = 0.039).

The CDR3 has 13 residues. V lost 4 bases and J 2 bases, leaving 9 bases between the germline ends. Germline loops: CDR1 SGHAT, CDR2 FQNNGV. The rearrangement links TRBV11-2 to TRBJ2-7, with no clear D. The source material was tumor-adjacent normal liver tissue. The source is a man in his forties with primary liver carcinoma and hepatitis B virus infection. The chain's CDR3 is CASSSPGPYEQYF. Written as DNA, the CDR3 is TGTGCCAGCAGCTCCCCCGGCCCCTACGAGCAGTACTTC. Full variable domain (outside the CDR3, taken from reference TRBV11-2 and TRBJ2-7): EAGVAQSPRYKIIEKRQSVAFWCNPISGHATLYWYQQILGQGPKLLIQFQNNGVVDDSQLPKDRFSAERLKGVDSTLKIQPAKLEDSAVYLCASSSPGPYEQYFGPGTRLTVT.